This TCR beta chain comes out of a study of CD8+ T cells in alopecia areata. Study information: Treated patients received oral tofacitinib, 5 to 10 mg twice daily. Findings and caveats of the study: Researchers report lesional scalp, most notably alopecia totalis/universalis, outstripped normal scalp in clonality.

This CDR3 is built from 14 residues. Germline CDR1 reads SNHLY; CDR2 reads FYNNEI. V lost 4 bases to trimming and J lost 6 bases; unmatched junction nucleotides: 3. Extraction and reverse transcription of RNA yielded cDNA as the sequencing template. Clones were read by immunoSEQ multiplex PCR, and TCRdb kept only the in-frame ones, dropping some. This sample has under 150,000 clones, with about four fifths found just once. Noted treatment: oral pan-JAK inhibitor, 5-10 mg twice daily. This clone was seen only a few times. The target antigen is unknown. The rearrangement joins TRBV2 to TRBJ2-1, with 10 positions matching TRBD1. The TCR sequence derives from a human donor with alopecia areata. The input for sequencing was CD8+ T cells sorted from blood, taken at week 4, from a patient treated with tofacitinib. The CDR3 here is CASSGQGAGNEQFF. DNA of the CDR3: TGTGCCAGCAGTGGACAGGGGGCAGGCAATGAGCAGTTCTTC.